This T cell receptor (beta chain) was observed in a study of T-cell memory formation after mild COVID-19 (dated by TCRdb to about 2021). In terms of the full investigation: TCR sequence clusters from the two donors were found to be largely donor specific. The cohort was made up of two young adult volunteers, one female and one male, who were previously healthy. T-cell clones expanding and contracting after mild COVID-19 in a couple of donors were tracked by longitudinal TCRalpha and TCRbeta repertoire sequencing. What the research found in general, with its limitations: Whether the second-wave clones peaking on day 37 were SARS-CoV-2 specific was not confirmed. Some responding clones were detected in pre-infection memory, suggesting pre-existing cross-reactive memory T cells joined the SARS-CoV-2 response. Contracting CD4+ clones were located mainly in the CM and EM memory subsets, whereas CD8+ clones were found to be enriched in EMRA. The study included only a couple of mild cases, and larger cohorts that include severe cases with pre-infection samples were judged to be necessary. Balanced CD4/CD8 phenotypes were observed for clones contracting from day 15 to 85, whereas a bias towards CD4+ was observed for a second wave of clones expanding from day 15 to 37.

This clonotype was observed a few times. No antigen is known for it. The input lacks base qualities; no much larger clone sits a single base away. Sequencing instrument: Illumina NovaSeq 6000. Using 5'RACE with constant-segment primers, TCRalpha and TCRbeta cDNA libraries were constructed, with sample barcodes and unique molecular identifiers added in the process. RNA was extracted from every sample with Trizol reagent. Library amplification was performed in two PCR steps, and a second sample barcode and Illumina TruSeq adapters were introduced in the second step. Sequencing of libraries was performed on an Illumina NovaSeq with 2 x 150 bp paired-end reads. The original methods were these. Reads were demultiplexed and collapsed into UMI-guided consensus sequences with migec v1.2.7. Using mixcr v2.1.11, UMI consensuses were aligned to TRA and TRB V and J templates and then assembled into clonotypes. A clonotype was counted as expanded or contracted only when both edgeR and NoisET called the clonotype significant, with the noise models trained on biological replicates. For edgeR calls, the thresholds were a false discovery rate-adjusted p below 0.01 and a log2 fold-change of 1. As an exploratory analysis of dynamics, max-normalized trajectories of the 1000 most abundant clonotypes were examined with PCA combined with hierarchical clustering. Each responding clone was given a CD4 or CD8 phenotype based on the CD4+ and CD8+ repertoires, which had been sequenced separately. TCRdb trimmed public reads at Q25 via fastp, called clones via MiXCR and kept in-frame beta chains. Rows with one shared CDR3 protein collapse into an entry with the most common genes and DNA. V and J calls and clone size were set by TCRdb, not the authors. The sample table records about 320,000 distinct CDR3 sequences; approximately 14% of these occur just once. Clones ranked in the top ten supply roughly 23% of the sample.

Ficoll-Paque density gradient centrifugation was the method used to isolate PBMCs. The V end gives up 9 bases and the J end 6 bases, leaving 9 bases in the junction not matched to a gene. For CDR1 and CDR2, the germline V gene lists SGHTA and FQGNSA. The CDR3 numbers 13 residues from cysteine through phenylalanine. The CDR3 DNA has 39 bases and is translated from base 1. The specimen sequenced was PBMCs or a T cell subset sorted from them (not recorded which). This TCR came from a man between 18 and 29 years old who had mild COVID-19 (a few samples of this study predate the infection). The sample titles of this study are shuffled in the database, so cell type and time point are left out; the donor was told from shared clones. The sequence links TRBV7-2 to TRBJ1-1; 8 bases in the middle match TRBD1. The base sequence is TGTGCCAGTCTTGACAGGGGCAGCGCTGAAGCTTTCTTT. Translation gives CASLDRGSAEAFF.